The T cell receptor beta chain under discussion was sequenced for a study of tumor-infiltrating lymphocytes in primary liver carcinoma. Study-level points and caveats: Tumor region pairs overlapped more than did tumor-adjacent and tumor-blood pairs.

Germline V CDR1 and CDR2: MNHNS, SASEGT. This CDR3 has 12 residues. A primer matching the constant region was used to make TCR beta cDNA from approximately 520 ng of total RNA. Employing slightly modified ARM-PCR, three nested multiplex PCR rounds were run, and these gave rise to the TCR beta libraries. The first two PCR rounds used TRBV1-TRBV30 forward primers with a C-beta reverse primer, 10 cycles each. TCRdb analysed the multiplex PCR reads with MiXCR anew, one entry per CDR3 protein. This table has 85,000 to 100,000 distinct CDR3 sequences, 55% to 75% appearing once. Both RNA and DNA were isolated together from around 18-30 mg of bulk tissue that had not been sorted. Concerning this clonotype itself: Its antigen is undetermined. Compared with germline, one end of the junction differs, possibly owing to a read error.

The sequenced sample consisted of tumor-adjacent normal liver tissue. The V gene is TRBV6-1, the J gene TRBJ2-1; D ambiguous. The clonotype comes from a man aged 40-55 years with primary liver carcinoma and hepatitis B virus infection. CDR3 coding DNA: TGTGCCAGCGGTGAAAGCTACAATGAGCAGTTCTTC. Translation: CASGESYNEQFF.